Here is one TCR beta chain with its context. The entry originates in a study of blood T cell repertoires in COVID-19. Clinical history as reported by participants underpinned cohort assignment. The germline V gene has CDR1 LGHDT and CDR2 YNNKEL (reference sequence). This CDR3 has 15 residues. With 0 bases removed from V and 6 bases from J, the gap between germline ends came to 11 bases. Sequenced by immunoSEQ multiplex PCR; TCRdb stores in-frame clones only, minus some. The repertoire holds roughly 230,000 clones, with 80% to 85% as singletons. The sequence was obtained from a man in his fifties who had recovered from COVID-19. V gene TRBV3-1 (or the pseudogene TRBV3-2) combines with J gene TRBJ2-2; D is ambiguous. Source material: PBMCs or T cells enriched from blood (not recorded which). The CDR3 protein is CASSQDSFGPGELFF. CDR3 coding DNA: TGTGCCAGCAGCCAAGATTCTTTCGGTCCCGGGGAGCTGTTTTTT.